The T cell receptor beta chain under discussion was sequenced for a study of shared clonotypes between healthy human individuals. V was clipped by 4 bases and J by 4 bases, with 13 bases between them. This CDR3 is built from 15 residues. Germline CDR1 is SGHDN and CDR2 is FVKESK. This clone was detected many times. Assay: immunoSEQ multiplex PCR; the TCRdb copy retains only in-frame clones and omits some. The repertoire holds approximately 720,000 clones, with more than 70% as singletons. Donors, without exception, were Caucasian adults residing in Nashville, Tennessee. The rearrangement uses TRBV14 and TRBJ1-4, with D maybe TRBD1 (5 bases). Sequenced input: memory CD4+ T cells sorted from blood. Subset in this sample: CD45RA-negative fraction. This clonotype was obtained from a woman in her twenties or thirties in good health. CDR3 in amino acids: CASSRSGTVNEKLFF. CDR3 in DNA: TGTGCCAGCAGCCGGTCCGGGACGGTTAATGAAAAACTGTTTTTT.